These T cell receptor beta chains were read from a single sample in a study of cytomegalovirus exposure and HLA in healthy donors. TCRdb's table, derived via immunoSEQ multiplex PCR, lists solely in-frame clones and lacks some. The table shows about 160,000 clones, with 81% occurring only once. The sequenced material came from PBMCs. The receptor source for this set is a woman aged 45-65 years in good health and CMV-seronegative. The CDR3 runs from the conserved cysteine through the conserved F or W. D genes are given only for firm matches. Expanded clones are given a class, and other clones once, few, many or no size at all.

V gene	D gene	J gene	clone size	CDR3 DNA	CDR3 protein
TRBV9	TRBD1	TRBJ2-5	once	TGTGCCAGCAGTAGGGGGCCCGAAGAGACCCAGTACTTC	CASSRGPEETQYF
TRBV28	-	TRBJ1-2	-	TGTGCCAGCAGGTCGACAACCTATGGCTACACCTTC	CASRSTTYGYTF
TRBV21-1	-	TRBJ1-4	-	TGTGCCAGCAGCAAAGGTCGGGTTTTTGGAGCTAATGAAAAACTGTTTTTT	CASSKGRVFGANEKLFF
TRBV21-1	-	TRBJ2-1	-	TGTGCCAGCAGCAACCCCCGGCGGGGAAATGAGCAGTTCTTC	CASSNPRRGNEQFF
TRBV28	TRBD2	TRBJ2-1	once	TGTGCCAGCAGTTCGTCCCCTATCATAGCGGGAGGCCTCGAAAGGTTCTTC	CASSSSPIIAGGLERFF
TRBV18	-	TRBJ2-2	-	TGTGCCAGCGCCGGAGGGAACACCGGGGAGCTGTTTTTT	CASAGGNTGELFF
TRBV5-1	TRBD2	TRBJ2-5	few	TGCGCCAGCAGCCCAGGGAATAGCGGGAGGGGAGAGACCCAGTACTTC	CASSPGNSGRGETQYF
TRBV9	TRBD2	TRBJ2-2	-	TGTGCCAGCAGCCCCGTTCGAGCGGGAGCCACCGGGGAGCTGTTTTTT	CASSPVRAGATGELFF
TRBV7-2	-	TRBJ2-5	-	TGTGCCAGCAGCTTAGCGGGCCTTTTCGGGGGGCTGAAGGAGACCCAGTACTTC	CASSLAGLFGGLKETQYF
TRBV4-3	-	TRBJ1-1	-	TGCGCCAGCAGTCTTAGCAGGGGTTCCACTGAAGCTTTCTTT	CASSLSRGSTEAFF
TRBV6-5	-	TRBJ2-7	-	TGTGCCAGCAGCCCAAGTTTTGGGGGGTCCTACGAGCAGTACTTC	CASSPSFGGSYEQYF
TRBV9	-	TRBJ2-2	few	TGTGCCAGCAGCGTAGTTCTCTCCGCGAACACCGGGGAGCTGTTTTTT	CASSVVLSANTGELFF
TRBV6-5	-	TRBJ1-1	-	TGTGCCAGCAGCTCGGTGGCGGGGGTGAACACTGAAGCTTTCTTT	CASSSVAGVNTEAFF
TRBV5-8	TRBD2	TRBJ2-7	-	TGTGCCAGCAGGCGACTAGCGGGCTTCTACGAGCAGTACTTC	CASRRLAGFYEQYF
TRBV5-1	TRBD2	TRBJ2-5	-	TGCGCCAGCAGCTCCCTAGCGGGGGGGTACCAAGGGGCCCAGTACTTC	CASSSLAGGYQGAQYF
TRBV9	-	TRBJ2-3	-	TGTGCCAGCAGCGAGAGTTCAGATACGCAGTATTTT	CASSESSDTQYF
TRBV7-8	-	TRBJ2-7	-	TGTGCCAGCAGCTCACCGCGCAGGGCCAACGAGCAGTACTTC	CASSSPRRANEQYF
TRBV2	-	TRBJ1-1	-	TGTGCCAGCAGTGAAAACAGACTGAACACTGAAGCTTTCTTT	CASSENRLNTEAFF
TRBV7-9	-	TRBJ2-3	-	TGTGCCAGCAGCCATACTATCGCTAGCACAGATACGCAGTATTTT	CASSHTIASTDTQYF
TRBV7-8	-	TRBJ1-5	-	TGTGCCAGCAGCTTAGAGTTGGGGCAGCCCAATCAGCCCCAGCATTTT	CASSLELGQPNQPQHF
TRBV6-1	-	TRBJ2-2	-	TGTGCCAGCAGTGACCGGTCCCGGAGATGGCAGAACACCGGGGAGCTGTTTTTT	CASSDRSRRWQNTGELFF
TRBV7-2	TRBD1	TRBJ1-1	-	TGTGCCAGCAGCTTAGTGGGGACAGGGGGAGGCACTGAAGCTTTCTTT	CASSLVGTGGGTEAFF
TRBV30	TRBD2	TRBJ2-3	-	TGTGCCTGGAGTGACGGGAGGGCCTTGACAGATACGCAGTATTTT	CAWSDGRALTDTQYF
TRBV18	-	TRBJ1-5	-	TGTGCCAGCTCATACGCTACAGTGGGAGGCAATCAGCCCCAGCATTTT	CASSYATVGGNQPQHF
TRBV28	TRBD2	TRBJ2-1	-	TGTGCCAGCAAGAAAGGGCTAGCGGGAGAGAGAGAGTTCTTC	CASKKGLAGEREFF
TRBV7-9	TRBD1	TRBJ1-3	-	TGTGCCAGCAGCGGAGGGACAGGAGGAAACACCATATATTTT	CASSGGTGGNTIYF
TRBV23-1	TRBD1	TRBJ2-7	once	TGCGCCAGCAGTCCATCATCCGGAGGACAGGGCTCCTACGAGCAGTACTTC	CASSPSSGGQGSYEQYF
TRBV6-5	-	TRBJ2-5	-	TGTGCCAGCAAAAGGGGTTCAGGGGAGACCCAGTACTTC	CASKRGSGETQYF
TRBV30	TRBD2	TRBJ2-1	-	TGTGCCTGGAACTCCGGGACTATTAGTAGTCAGCAGTTCTTC	CAWNSGTISSQQFF
TRBV28	TRBD2	TRBJ2-7	few	TGTGCCAGCAACACTATAGCGGGAGGGAGGGAGCAGTACTTC	CASNTIAGGREQYF
TRBV11-2	-	TRBJ1-6	few	TGTGCCAGCGGAACGGTTAATTCGGGGCCCCTCCACTTT	CASGTVNSGPLHF
TRBV6-6	TRBD2	TRBJ2-7	-	TGTGCCAGCACTGGAGGGGAGGGAAGGGAGCAGTACTTC	CASTGGEGREQYF
TRBV29-1	-	TRBJ1-1	few	TGCAGCGCCTTACCGGTACACACTGAAGCTTTCTTT	CSALPVHTEAFF
TRBV2	TRBD1	TRBJ1-2	few	TGTGCCAGCAGTGAAGCCAGGGGGCCCTATGGCTACACCTTC	CASSEARGPYGYTF
TRBV7-2	-	TRBJ1-3	once	TGTGCCAGCAGCTTAGCGTCGGGGACTGGAAACACCATATATTTT	CASSLASGTGNTIYF
TRBV6-1	TRBD1	TRBJ1-5	-	TGTGCCAGCAGTGACGACAGGGGGCAGCCCCAGCATTTT	CASSDDRGQPQHF
TRBV5-1	-	TRBJ2-1	-	TGCGCCAGCAGCCCTCTAGCGAGCTACAATGAGCAGTTCTTC	CASSPLASYNEQFF
TRBV2	-	TRBJ1-2	-	TGTGCCAGCAACCAACTCCACGGCTACACCTTC	CASNQLHGYTF
TRBV7-8	TRBD2	TRBJ2-1	-	TGTGCCAGCAGCTCCGCGGTCCGGGAGGCGAACAATGAGCAGTTCTTC	CASSSAVREANNEQFF
TRBV29-1	-	TRBJ2-7	few	TGCAGCGTTCTGCGGGATGGCAACTACGAGCAGTACTTC	CSVLRDGNYEQYF
TRBV7-8	-	TRBJ1-1	-	TGTGCCAGCAGCTTAGAGCCAGGGCCGAACACTGAAGCTTTCTTT	CASSLEPGPNTEAFF
TRBV5-1	-	TRBJ2-5	-	TGCGCCAGCAGCTTGCAGGACCTGATGGGAGAGCAGTACTTC	CASSLQDLMGEQYF
TRBV15	-	TRBJ1-1	few	TGTGCCACCAGCAACAGAGTGAACACTGAAGCTTTCTTT	CATSNRVNTEAFF
TRBV6-1	-	TRBJ1-1	many	TGTGCCACGCGGGGGTTCGGGGAGCACAAAAATGAAGCTTTCTTT	CATRGFGEHKNEAFF
TRBV5-4	-	TRBJ1-6	-	TGTGCCAGCAGCGCAGAGGCAAATTCACCCCTCCACTTT	CASSAEANSPLHF
TRBV11-3	-	TRBJ1-1	-	TGTGCCAGCAGCTTAGGCGTGGGCCAAGCTTTCTTT	CASSLGVGQAFF